This T cell receptor (beta chain) was obtained from a study of low-dose radiotherapy and immunotherapy resistance in tumors. Study-level information: Cohort 2 was treated with 1 Gy per fraction every two weeks, amounting to 13 Gy across 26 weeks. The patients were given nivolumab 240 mg every two weeks and ipilimumab 1 mg/kg every six weeks, through an intravenous route.

Germline V gene data show CDR1 as SEHNR and CDR2 as FQNEAQ (reference sequence). The CDR3 has 15 amino acids. V lost 3 bases and J lost 0, with 11 bases in between. The time point is: after trial treatment. Treatment in this sample: LDRT plus nivolumab, ipilimumab, low-dose cyclophosphamide and aspirin (RACIN trial). The donors, trial participants, received nivolumab, ipilimumab, aspirin, low-dose cyclophosphamide and low-dose radiotherapy. Ten or more counts support this clonotype. First-strand cDNA relied on TRAV- and TRBV-specific primers spanning alpha and beta chains. TCR amplification ran roughly 21 PCR cycles using constant-region and V-primer adapter primers. TCRdb called the reads again in MiXCR, with one record for every CDR3 protein. Found here are some 100,000 distinct CDR3 sequences, 20% to 25% of them singletons; the top ten hold over 10%.

V is TRBV7-9 and J is TRBJ1-1; D is undetermined. This material consisted of PBMCs, taken after low-dose radiotherapy plus immunotherapy. This clonotype was sampled from a female donor with ovarian cancer. The CDR3: CASSFLSGVNTEAFF. Written as DNA, the CDR3 is TGTGCCAGCAGCTTCCTGAGCGGAGTGAACACTGAAGCTTTCTTT.